The clone carrying this T cell receptor beta chain was detected once. The antigen remains unidentified. These data originate in a study of shared clonotypes between healthy human individuals. Study-wide points: Compared with clonotypes that all four donors shared, non-shared clonotypes had lower generation probabilities.

In the CD4+ fraction, cells were divided into CD45RA+ naive and CD45RA-negative memory subsets. This CDR3 spans 13 amino acids. Between the trimmed V and J ends, which lost 7 bases and 2 bases, there was a span of 8 bases. Per the germline V gene, CDR1 is SNHLY and CDR2 is FYNNEI. Method: immunoSEQ multiplex PCR; TCRdb's copy keeps in-frame clones and lacks some. The sample contains about 300,000 clones, 74% of which appear only once. This receptor was identified in a man in his thirties or forties in good health. The sequenced sample was memory CD4+ T cells sorted from blood. Subset defined: CD45RA-negative fraction. The rearrangement links TRBV2 to TRBJ2-2, with D possibly TRBD1 on 5 matching bases. The CDR3 loop is CASIQGNTGELFF. CDR3 bases: TGTGCCAGCATTCAGGGAAACACCGGGGAGCTGTTTTTT.